Listed here are 32 T cell receptor beta chains from one sample, sequenced in a study of blood T cell repertoires in COVID-19. Generated by immunoSEQ multiplex PCR, the TCRdb table keeps only in-frame clones and is missing some. The sample records roughly 150,000 clones, just under 90% being singletons. Sequencing used peripheral blood. These receptor sequences come from a woman older than 75 with acute or convalescent COVID-19.

The V call is TRBV6-1, the J call TRBJ2-1; 15 bases are a match to TRBD2. J lost 7 bases, V lost 3 bases, and 4 bases had no gene match. Germline V gene data show CDR1 as MNHNS and CDR2 as SASEGT. This CDR3 spans 16 amino acids. The CDR3 reads CASSDGGLAGGNEQFF. CDR3 nucleotide sequence: TGTGCCAGCAGTGACGGGGGACTAGCGGGGGGTAATGAGCAGTTCTTC.

The J gene is TRBJ2-5, the V gene TRBV5-1; a weak D match, TRBD2 (7 bases). From germline, CDR1 is SGHRS and CDR2 YFSETQ. Deletions cut 4 bases from V and 5 bases from J, with 18 bases between. The CDR3 is 15 residues long. The CDR3 coding sequence is TGCGCCAGCAGCCCGCTAAGTGGGGGGGCGGAGACCCAGTACTTC. Its translation is CASSPLSGGAETQYF.

The chain's CDR3 is CASSQGNTDTQYF. CDR3 bases: TGCGCCAGCAGCCAAGGTAACACAGATACGCAGTATTTT. This rearrangement joins TRBV4-3 to TRBJ2-3; D gene uncertain. The V and J ends lost 1 base and 2 bases respectively, with 4 bases between them. The germline gives CDR1 LGHNA, CDR2 YSLEER. This CDR3 is 13 amino acids long.

V and J are TRBV30 and TRBJ1-2, with 7 bases identical to TRBD1. CDR1 GTSNPN and CDR2 SVGIG come from the germline V gene (reference sequence). Germline trimming cut 2 bases from V and 0 bases from J; bases unmatched to any gene: 12. The CDR3 is made up of 17 amino acids. The CDR3 here is CAWSRVSWTGANYGYTF. CDR3 DNA: TGTGCCTGGAGTCGCGTGAGTTGGACAGGCGCTAACTATGGCTACACCTTC.

V gene TRBV7-8 combines with J gene TRBJ1-1, with D uncertain. The CDR3 is 13 residues long. V lost 7 bases and J lost 0, with 9 bases in between. CDR1 SGHVS and CDR2 FQNEAQ come from the germline V gene. Written as DNA, the CDR3 is TGTGCCAGCACCTTGAGGATGAACACTGAAGCTTTCTTT. Protein sequence: CASTLRMNTEAFF.

The genes are TRBV6-5 and TRBJ1-6; perhaps TRBD1 as D (5 bases). This CDR3 spans 15 amino acids. V was trimmed by 1 base and J by 10 bases, leaving 14 bases between them. Germline V gene lookup returns CDR1 MNHEY and CDR2 SVGAGI. The CDR3 region is CASSYWGRSGSPLHF. The CDR3 nucleotides read TGTGCCAGCAGTTACTGGGGCCGCAGCGGGTCACCCCTCCACTTT.

The chain is built from TRBV5-1 and TRBJ1-6; D perhaps matches TRBD1 (5 bases). CDR3 length equals 15 residues. V shed 4 bases and J shed 7 bases, with 15 bases lying between them. Germline loops: CDR1 SGHRS, CDR2 YFSETQ. CDR3 in amino acids: CASSRLGEGNSPLHF. In nucleotides, the CDR3 is TGCGCCAGCAGCCGGTTAGGGGAGGGGAATTCACCCCTCCACTTT.

J is TRBJ2-2 and V is TRBV4-1; D might be TRBD2 (7 bases). V was pared by 5 bases and J by 1 base, with 14 bases between. CDR3 size: 16 residues. Per the germline V gene, CDR1 is MGHRA and CDR2 is YSYEKL. CDR3 residues: CASSNTGGLNTGELFF. CDR3 in DNA: TGCGCCAGCAGCAACACGGGGGGCTTGAACACCGGGGAGCTGTTTTTT.

V usage is TRBV25-1 and J usage is TRBJ1-6; the D gene is possibly TRBD1 (5 bases). V was pared by 8 bases and J by 7 bases, with 18 bases between. Germline CDR1 MGHDK, CDR2 SYGVNS. This CDR3 is 15 amino acids long. In DNA form, the CDR3 reads TGTGCCAGCGGGGGAGGATGGAGTGGGAATTCACCCCTCCACTTT. This codes for CASGGGWSGNSPLHF.

V and J are TRBV6-5 and TRBJ1-1; 7 bases are a match to TRBD1. J gave up 7 bases and V 5 bases, and 7 bases lay outside the gene matches. The germline CDR1 and CDR2 sequences are MNHEY and SVGAGI. This CDR3 is built from 13 residues. The CDR3, as DNA: TGTGCCAGCAGTATGACAGGGCGAGGTGAAGCTTTCTTT. Translating it yields CASSMTGRGEAFF.

The gene calls are TRBV11-2 and TRBJ2-1, with 7 bases lining up with TRBD2. This CDR3 region has 15 residues. Per germline, CDR1 SGHAT and CDR2 FQNNGV. V lost 1 base and J lost 9; bases outside the gene matches: 9. The CDR3 DNA reads as TGTGCCAGCAGCTTAGGGGTCAGCGGGACCGGTGAGCAGTTCTTC. It encodes CASSLGVSGTGEQFF.

V is TRBV5-1 and J is TRBJ2-3, with 10 positions matching TRBD2. CDR3 length equals 16 residues. Germline trimming cut 1 base from V and 1 base from J; bases unmatched to any gene: 3. Germline-derived CDR1 and CDR2 are SGHRS and YFSETQ. As DNA, the CDR3 is TGCGCCAGCAGCTTGTTTCTAGCGGGGGGCACAGATACGCAGTATTTT. Encoded protein: CASSLFLAGGTDTQYF.

The rearrangement links TRBV7-2 to TRBJ2-5, with a tentative D call TRBD2 (5 bases). Germline V gives CDR1 SGHTA, CDR2 FQGNSA. V was trimmed by 1 base and J by 5 bases, leaving 8 bases between them. The CDR3 extends over 13 amino acids. As DNA, the CDR3 is TGTGCCAGCAGCTTAGAAAGAGGGGAGACCCAGTACTTC. It encodes CASSLERGETQYF. The entire variable domain, with the rest obtained from reference TRBV7-2 and TRBJ2-5, is as follows: GAGVSQSPSNKVTEKGKDVELRCDPISGHTALYWYRQSLGQGLEFLIYFQGNSAPDKSGLPSDRFSAERTGGSVSTLTIQRTQQEDSAVYLCASSLERGETQYFGPGTRLLVL.

Of note for this clone: The same CDR3 arises from other DNA sequences in this sample as well. V gene TRBV7-2 combines with J gene TRBJ2-5; 8 positions match TRBD2. Per germline, CDR1 SGHTA and CDR2 FQGNSA. V was pared by 5 bases and J by 2 bases, with 7 bases of the junction left unmatched. The CDR3 totals 15 residues. The CDR3 nucleotides read TGTGCCAGCAGCCTCGGGCTAGCGGGTCAAGAGACCCAGTACTTC. It yields the protein CASSLGLAGQETQYF.

The V gene is TRBV10-2, the J gene TRBJ2-2, with D perhaps matching TRBD1 (6 bases). There are 17 residues in the CDR3. From germline, CDR1 is WSHSY and CDR2 SAAADI. V shed 3 bases and J shed 0 bases, with 14 bases lying between them. DNA for the CDR3: TGCGCCAGCAGTGACCCGATGGGGGCAACGAACACCGGGGAGCTGTTTTTT. Encoded protein: CASSDPMGATNTGELFF.

The count of this clone is one. The chain has TRBV5-1 and TRBJ1-4, with D maybe TRBD1 (5 bases). The CDR3 sequence is 14 residues long. Germline V CDR1 and CDR2: SGHRS, YFSETQ. Trimming cost V 4 bases and J 6 bases, with 13 bases left between them. The CDR3 region has the DNA TGCGCCAGCAGCACCAGGGCGGGAGATGAAAAACTGTTTTTT. Translating it yields CASSTRAGDEKLFF.

This clone was seen more than once but under ten times. V gene TRBV7-2 combines with J gene TRBJ2-1; TRBD2 matches at 7 bases. The CDR3 length is 15 residues. V lost 0 bases, J lost 4 bases, and 3 bases stayed unmatched. The V gene's germline CDR1 is SGHTA and CDR2 FQGNSA. The CDR3 DNA sequence: TGTGCCAGCAGCTTAGCGGGGGGGGTTTACAATGAGCAGTTCTTC. Protein product: CASSLAGGVYNEQFF.

Concerning this clone: Other DNA sequences within the sample encode an identical CDR3. The chain combines TRBV18 with TRBJ1-5; 7 positions agree with TRBD1. Germline V gene sequence: CDR1 KGHSH, CDR2 LQKENI. The CDR3 loop spans 14 amino acids. The V gene end was trimmed by 4 bases and the J gene end by 2 bases; junction bases not matched to a gene: 2. CDR3 DNA sequence: TGTGCCAGCTCACAAGGACAGGGCAATCAGCCCCAGCATTTT. Its protein is CASSQGQGNQPQHF.

The chain carries TRBV11-3 and TRBJ2-1, with 7 bases lining up with TRBD1. CDR1 and CDR2 from the germline V gene are SGHNT and YENEEA. V lost 5 bases to trimming and J lost 6 bases; unmatched junction nucleotides: 7. This CDR3 is built from 14 residues. The CDR3 here is CASSVGTALNEQFF. CDR3 nucleotides: TGTGCCAGCAGCGTCGGGACAGCGCTCAATGAGCAGTTCTTC.

The chain is built from TRBV11-2 and TRBJ1-1; maybe TRBD1 (6 bases). CDR3 length: 14 residues. Per the germline V gene, CDR1 is SGHAT and CDR2 is FQNNGV. Trimming shortened V by 6 bases and J by 1 base, and 12 bases separated the two germline ends. The CDR3 protein is CASSQDRTNTEAFF. CDR3 sequence (DNA): TGTGCCAGCAGTCAGGACAGAACGAACACTGAAGCTTTCTTT. Together with reference TRBV11-2 and TRBJ1-1, the CDR3 gives the full variable domain: EAGVAQSPRYKIIEKRQSVAFWCNPISGHATLYWYQQILGQGPKLLIQFQNNGVVDDSQLPKDRFSAERLKGVDSTLKIQPAKLEDSAVYLCASSQDRTNTEAFFGQGTRLTVV.

This chain joins TRBV7-9 and TRBJ1-1; D remains ambiguous. Germline CDR1 is SEHNR and CDR2 is FQNEAQ (reference sequence). The CDR3 is 15 amino acids. The V end lost 6 bases, the J end lost 3 bases, and 17 bases lay between the germline ends. In DNA, the CDR3 is TGTGCCAGCAGGGCCGGGTCTACCCGGGACACTGAAGCTTTCTTT. It codes for CASRAGSTRDTEAFF.

The chain recombines TRBV4-3 with TRBJ1-2; D gene uncertain. The CDR3 runs 13 residues. CDR1 is LGHNA, CDR2 YSLEER, per germline. Between the trimmed V and J ends, which lost 4 bases and 2 bases, there was a span of 8 bases. CDR3 nucleotides: TGCGCCAGCAGCCTAGCGACGAACTATGGCTACACCTTC. Translated: CASSLATNYGYTF.

The V call is TRBV7-3, the J call TRBJ2-1; a weak D match, TRBD1 (6 bases). V dropped 1 base and J dropped 12 bases, with 22 bases sitting between them. The CDR3 has 16 residues. Germline V gene data show CDR1 as SGHTA and CDR2 as FQGTGA. The CDR3 DNA reads TGTGCCAGCAGCTTAAGCCCAGGGGTTCAACAACGACTGCAGTTCTTC. It yields the protein CASSLSPGVQQRLQFF.

This chain links TRBV20-1 with TRBJ2-7, with 9 bases lining up with TRBD2. The CDR3 spans 16 residues. Germline lookup yields CDR1 DFQATT and CDR2 SNEGSKA (reference sequence). V trimming: 3 bases; J trimming: 6 bases; junction bases outside the gene matches: 15. CDR3 DNA: TGCAGTGCTAGTGCTGCGGACTTAGCGGGGGTTGGCGAGCAGTACTTC. The encoded protein is CSASAADLAGVGEQYF.

The chain carries TRBV30 and TRBJ2-7; D gene unclear. Germline CDR1 and CDR2: GTSNPN and SVGIG (reference sequence). V lost 0 bases and J lost 1, with 4 bases in between. This CDR3 is built from 12 residues. The CDR3: CAWSVTSYEQYF. DNA of the CDR3: TGTGCCTGGAGTGTAACTTCCTACGAGCAGTACTTC.

The rearrangement joins TRBV7-6 to TRBJ1-1; 8 nucleotides align to TRBD1. This CDR3 has 15 amino acids. Germline values: CDR1 SGHVS, CDR2 FNYEAQ. J was trimmed by 1 base and V by 3 bases; bases with no gene match: 4. The CDR3, as DNA: TGTGCCAGCAGCTTCACTCAGGGGGCGAACACTGAAGCTTTCTTT. Encoded protein: CASSFTQGANTEAFF. Drawing the rest from reference TRBV7-6 and TRBJ1-1, the complete variable domain is GAGVSQSPRYKVTKRGQDVALRCDPISGHVSLYWYRQALGQGPEFLTYFNYEAQQDKSGLPNDRFSAERPEGSISTLTIQRTEQRDSAMYRCASSFTQGANTEAFFGQGTRLTVV.

The chain has TRBV29-1 and TRBJ1-2; TRBD1 matches at 9 bases. There are 14 residues in the CDR3. The V and J ends lost 2 bases and 2 bases, in that order; junction bases with no gene match: 3. The germline CDR1 and CDR2 sequences are SQVTM and ANQGSEA. CDR3 nucleotides: TGCAGCGTTGAAAGGGACAGGGTCAACTATGGCTACACCTTC. Protein sequence: CSVERDRVNYGYTF. The whole variable domain, remainder taken from reference TRBV29-1 and TRBJ1-2, is SAVISQKPSRDICQRGTSLTIQCQVDSQVTMMFWYRQQPGQSLTLIATANQGSEATYESGFVIDKFPISRPNLTFSTLTVSNMSPEDSSIYLCSVERDRVNYGYTFGSGTRLTVV.

This rearrangement joins TRBV4-3 to TRBJ1-2; D not certain. CDR1 and CDR2 from the germline V gene are LGHNA and YSLEER. The CDR3 extends over 14 amino acids. V dropped 4 bases and J dropped 3 bases, with 12 bases sitting between them. The DNA for the CDR3 is TGCGCCAGCAGCCCCGAGAGGGCGGACTATGGCTACACCTTC. Residues: CASSPERADYGYTF.

The chain joins TRBV11-2 to TRBJ2-1; 8 bases align to TRBD1. The CDR3 runs to 16 residues. J lost 5 bases, V lost 1 base, and 7 bases had no gene match. Germline CDR1 SGHAT, CDR2 FQNNGV. The CDR3 DNA sequence: TGTGCCAGCAGCTTAGTGAGTAGGACAGGGCACAATGAGCAGTTCTTC. Encoded protein: CASSLVSRTGHNEQFF.

The chain combines TRBV6-2 or TRBV6-3 with TRBJ2-7, with 9 positions matching TRBD2. V lost 6 bases and J lost 1; bases outside the gene matches: 7. Germline CDR1 and CDR2: MNHEY and SVGEGT. The CDR3 length is 15 residues. The CDR3 sequence is CASSRLAGGSYEQYF. CDR3 DNA: TGTGCCAGCAGCCGTCTCGCGGGGGGGTCCTACGAGCAGTACTTC.

This clone has a single count. The germline gene is not matched at one end of the junction; a read error may be the cause. The J gene is TRBJ1-4, the V gene TRBV5-4, with TRBD1 matching over 7 bases. Germline V gene data show CDR1 as SGHNT and CDR2 as YYREEE (reference sequence). CDR3 length: 14 amino acids. The DNA of the CDR3 is TGTGCCAGCAGCACGGGACAGAGAAATGGAAAACTGTTTTTT. It encodes CASSTGQRNGKLFF.

The chain employs TRBV29-1 and TRBJ1-4; weak D call: TRBD1 (5 bases). The CDR3 totals 12 residues. From germline, CDR1 is SQVTM and CDR2 ANQGSEA. Trimming removed 4 bases at V and 8 bases at J, with 11 bases between. This CDR3 reads CSVARGSEKLFF. The CDR3 coding sequence is TGCAGCGTTGCTAGGGGAAGCGAAAAACTGTTTTTT.